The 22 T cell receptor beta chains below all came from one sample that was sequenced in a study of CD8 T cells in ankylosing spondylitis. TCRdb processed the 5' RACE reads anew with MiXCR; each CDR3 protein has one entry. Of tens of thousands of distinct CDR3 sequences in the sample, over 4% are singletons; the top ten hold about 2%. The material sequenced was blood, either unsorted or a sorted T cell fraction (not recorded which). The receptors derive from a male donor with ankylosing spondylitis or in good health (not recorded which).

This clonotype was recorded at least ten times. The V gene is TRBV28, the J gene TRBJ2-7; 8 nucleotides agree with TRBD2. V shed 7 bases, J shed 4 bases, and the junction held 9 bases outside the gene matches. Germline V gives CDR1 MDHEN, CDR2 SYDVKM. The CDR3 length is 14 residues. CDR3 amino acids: CASKTGGGWYEQYF. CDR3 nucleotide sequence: TGTGCCAGCAAAACCGGGGGGGGCTGGTACGAGCAGTACTTC.

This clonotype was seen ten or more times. In DNA form, the CDR3 reads TGCAGTGCTAGAAAGACAGGGGCCGACTCTGGCTACACCTTC. It yields the protein CSARKTGADSGYTF. The chain joins TRBV20-1 to TRBJ1-2; 8 bases fit TRBD1. Per the germline V gene, CDR1 is DFQATT and CDR2 is SNEGSKA (reference sequence). Unmatched junction bases numbered 9, after V lost 2 bases and J lost 7 bases. The CDR3 is made up of 14 amino acids.

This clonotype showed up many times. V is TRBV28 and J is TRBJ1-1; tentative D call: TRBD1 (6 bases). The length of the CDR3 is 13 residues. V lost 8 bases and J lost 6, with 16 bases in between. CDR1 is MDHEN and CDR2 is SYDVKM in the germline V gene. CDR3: CASRRGTIAEAFF. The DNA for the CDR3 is TGTGCCAGCCGGAGGGGGACGATCGCTGAAGCTTTCTTT.

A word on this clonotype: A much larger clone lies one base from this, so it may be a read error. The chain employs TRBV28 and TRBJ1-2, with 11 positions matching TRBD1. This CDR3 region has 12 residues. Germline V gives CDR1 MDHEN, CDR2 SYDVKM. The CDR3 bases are TGTGTCAGCAGGGGGACAGGGGGTGGCTACACCTTC. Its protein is CVSRGTGGGYTF.

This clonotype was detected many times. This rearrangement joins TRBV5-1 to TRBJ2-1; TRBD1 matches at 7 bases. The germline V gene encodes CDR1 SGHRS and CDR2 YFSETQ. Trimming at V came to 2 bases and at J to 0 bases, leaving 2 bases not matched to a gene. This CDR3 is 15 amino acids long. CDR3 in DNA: TGCGCCAGCAGCTTACAGGGGAACTCCTACAATGAGCAGTTCTTC. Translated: CASSLQGNSYNEQFF.

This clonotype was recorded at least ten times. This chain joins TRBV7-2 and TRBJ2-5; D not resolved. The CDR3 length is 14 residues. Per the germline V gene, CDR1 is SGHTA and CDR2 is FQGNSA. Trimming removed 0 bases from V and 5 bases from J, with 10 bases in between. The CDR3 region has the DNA TGTGCCAGCAGCTTAGCGCAAGGGCGGGAGACCCAGTACTTC. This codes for CASSLAQGRETQYF.

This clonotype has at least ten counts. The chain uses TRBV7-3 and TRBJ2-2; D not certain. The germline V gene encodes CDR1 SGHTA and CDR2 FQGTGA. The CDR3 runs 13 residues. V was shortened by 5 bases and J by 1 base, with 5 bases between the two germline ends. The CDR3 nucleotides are TGTGCCAGCAGCACCCTGAACACCGGGGAGCTGTTTTTT. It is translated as CASSTLNTGELFF.

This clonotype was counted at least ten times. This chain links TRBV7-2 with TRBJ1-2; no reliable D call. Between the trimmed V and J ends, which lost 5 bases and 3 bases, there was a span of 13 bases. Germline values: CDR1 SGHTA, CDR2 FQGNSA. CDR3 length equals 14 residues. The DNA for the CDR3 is TGTGCCAGCAGCCCCGACGGGGTTGACTATGGCTACACCTTC. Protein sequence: CASSPDGVDYGYTF.

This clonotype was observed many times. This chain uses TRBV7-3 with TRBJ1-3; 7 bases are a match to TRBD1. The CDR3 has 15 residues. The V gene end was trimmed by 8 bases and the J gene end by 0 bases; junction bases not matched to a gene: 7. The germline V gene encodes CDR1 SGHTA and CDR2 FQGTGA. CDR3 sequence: CASQRDSASGNTIYF. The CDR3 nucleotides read TGTGCCAGCCAACGGGACAGCGCCTCTGGAAACACCATATATTTT. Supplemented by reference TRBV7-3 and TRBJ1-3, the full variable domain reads GAGVSQTPSNKVTEKGKYVELRCDPISGHTALYWYRQSLGQGPEFLIYFQGTGAADDSGLPNDRFFAVRPEGSVSTLKIQRTERGDSAVYLCASQRDSASGNTIYFGEGSWLTVV.

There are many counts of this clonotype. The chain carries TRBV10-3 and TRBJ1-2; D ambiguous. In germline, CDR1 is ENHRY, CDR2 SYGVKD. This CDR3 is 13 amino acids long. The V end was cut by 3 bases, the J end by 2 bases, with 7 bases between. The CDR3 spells CAISDSTNYGYTF. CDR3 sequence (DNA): TGTGCCATCAGTGATTCAACCAACTATGGCTACACCTTC.

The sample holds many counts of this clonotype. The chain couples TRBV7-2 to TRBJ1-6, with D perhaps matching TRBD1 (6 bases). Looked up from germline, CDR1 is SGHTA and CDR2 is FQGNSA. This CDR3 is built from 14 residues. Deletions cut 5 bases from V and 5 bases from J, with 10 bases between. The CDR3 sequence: CASSPRGDNSPLHF. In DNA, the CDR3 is TGTGCCAGCAGCCCCAGGGGAGATAATTCACCCCTCCACTTT.

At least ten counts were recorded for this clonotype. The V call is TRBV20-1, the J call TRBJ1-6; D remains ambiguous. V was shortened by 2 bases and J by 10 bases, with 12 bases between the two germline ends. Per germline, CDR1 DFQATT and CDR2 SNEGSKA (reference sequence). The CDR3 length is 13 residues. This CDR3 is CSARQVLGSPLHF. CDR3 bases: TGCAGTGCTAGACAGGTCCTTGGATCACCCCTCCACTTT.

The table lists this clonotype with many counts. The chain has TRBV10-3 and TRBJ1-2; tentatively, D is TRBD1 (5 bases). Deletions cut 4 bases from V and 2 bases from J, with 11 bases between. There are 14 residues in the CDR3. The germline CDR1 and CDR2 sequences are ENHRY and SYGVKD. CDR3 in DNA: TGTGCCATCAGTGGCGGGGACGGGAACTATGGCTACACCTTC. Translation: CAISGGDGNYGYTF.

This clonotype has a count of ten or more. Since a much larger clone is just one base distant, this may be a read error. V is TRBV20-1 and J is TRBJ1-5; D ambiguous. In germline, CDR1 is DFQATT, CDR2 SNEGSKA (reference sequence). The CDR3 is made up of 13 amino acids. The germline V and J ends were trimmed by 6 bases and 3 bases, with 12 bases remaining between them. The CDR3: CSARPCPNQPQHF. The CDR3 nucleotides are TGCAGTGCGCGACCATGCCCCAATCAGCCCCAGCATTTT.

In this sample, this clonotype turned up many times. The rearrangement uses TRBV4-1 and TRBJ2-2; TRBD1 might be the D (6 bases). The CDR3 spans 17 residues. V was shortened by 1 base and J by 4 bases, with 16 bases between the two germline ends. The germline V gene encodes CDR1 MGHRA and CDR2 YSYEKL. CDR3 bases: TGCGCCAGCAGCCAAGGACAAGGGCAGGGGATCACCGGGGAGCTGTTTTTT. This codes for CASSQGQGQGITGELFF.

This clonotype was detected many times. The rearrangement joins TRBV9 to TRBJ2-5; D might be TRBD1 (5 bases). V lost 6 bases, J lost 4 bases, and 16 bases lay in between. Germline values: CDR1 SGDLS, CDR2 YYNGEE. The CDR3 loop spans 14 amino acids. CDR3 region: CASILGVMGETQYF. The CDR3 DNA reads TGTGCCAGCATCTTAGGGGTCATGGGAGAGACCCAGTACTTC.

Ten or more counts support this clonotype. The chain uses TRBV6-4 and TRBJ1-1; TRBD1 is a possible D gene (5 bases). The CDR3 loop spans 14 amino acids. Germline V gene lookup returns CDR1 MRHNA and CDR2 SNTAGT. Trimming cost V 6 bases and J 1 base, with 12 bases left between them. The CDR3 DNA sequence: TGTGCCAGCAGCTTAGACGGGACGAACACTGAAGCTTTCTTT. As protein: CASSLDGTNTEAFF.

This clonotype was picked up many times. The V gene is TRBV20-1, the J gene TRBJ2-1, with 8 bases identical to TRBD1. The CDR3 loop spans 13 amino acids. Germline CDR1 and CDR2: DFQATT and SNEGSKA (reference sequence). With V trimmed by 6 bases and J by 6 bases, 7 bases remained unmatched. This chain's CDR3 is CSATRDRSNEQFF. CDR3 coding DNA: TGCAGTGCGACCCGGGACAGGTCCAATGAGCAGTTCTTC.

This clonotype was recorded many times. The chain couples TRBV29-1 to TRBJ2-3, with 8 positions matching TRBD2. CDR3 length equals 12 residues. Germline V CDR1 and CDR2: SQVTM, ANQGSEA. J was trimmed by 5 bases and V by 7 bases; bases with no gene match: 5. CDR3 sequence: CSAGGGVDTQYF. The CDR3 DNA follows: TGCAGCGCCGGGGGGGGCGTAGATACGCAGTATTTT.

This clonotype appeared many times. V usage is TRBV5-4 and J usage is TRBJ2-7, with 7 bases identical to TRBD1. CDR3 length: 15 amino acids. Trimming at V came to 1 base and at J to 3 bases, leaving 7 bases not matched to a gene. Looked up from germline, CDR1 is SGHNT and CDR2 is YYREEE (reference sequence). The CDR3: CASSLLGTAHYEQYF. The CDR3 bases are TGTGCCAGCAGCTTGTTGGGGACAGCTCACTACGAGCAGTACTTC.

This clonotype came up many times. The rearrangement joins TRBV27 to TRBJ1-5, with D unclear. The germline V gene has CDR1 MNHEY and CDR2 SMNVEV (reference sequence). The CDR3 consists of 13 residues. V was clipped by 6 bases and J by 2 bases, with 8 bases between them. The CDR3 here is CASRGQGNQPQHF. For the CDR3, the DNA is TGTGCCAGCAGAGGGCAGGGCAATCAGCCCCAGCATTTT.

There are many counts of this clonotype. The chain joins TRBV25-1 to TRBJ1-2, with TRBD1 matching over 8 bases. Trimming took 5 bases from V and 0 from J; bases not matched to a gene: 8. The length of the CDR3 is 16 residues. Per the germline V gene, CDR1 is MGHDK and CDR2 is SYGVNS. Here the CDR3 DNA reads TGTGCCAGCAGTCCGTCGGGACAGGCCCCTAACTATGGCTACACCTTC. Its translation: CASSPSGQAPNYGYTF.